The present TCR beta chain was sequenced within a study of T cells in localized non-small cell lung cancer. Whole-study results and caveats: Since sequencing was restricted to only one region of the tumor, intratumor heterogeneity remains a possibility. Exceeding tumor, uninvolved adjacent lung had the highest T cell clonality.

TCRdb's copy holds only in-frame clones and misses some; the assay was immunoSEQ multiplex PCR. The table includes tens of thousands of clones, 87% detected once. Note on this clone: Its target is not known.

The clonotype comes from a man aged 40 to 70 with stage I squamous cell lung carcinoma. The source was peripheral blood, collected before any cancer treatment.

CDR3 in amino acids: CASNSPGVNYGYTF. Written as DNA, the CDR3 is TGTGCCAGTAATTCCCCGGGAGTTAACTATGGCTACACCTTC. The genes are TRBV19 and TRBJ1-2; D not certain. The CDR3 runs 14 residues. V gave up 7 bases and J gave up 1 base, with 13 bases separating them. Germline CDR1 reads LNHDA; CDR2 reads SQIVND (reference sequence).